This is a list of T cell receptor beta chains from one sample in a study of shared clonotypes between healthy human individuals. Generated by immunoSEQ multiplex PCR, the TCRdb table keeps only in-frame clones and is missing some. The repertoire holds around 2.1 million clones, with 85% to 95% as singletons. The material sequenced was naive CD8+ T cells from PBMCs. The receptors come from a man younger than 35 in good health. Some clones in this sample may be carry-over from other donors' samples. Each CDR3 is given with its conserved first and last residue. A D gene is named only where the DNA matches it firmly. The listing skips clone size in some rows; elsewhere it reads once, few, many or a size class.

abundance	v_gene	d_gene	j_gene	CDR3nt	CDR3aa
.	TRBV6-6	.	TRBJ2-7	TGTGCCAGCCGTGATGGGTGGGACGAGCAGTACTTC	CASRDGWDEQYF
once	TRBV4-1	.	TRBJ2-7	TGCGCCAGCAGCCTGCTGTTTGGGAGCTCCTACGAGCAGTACTTC	CASSLLFGSSYEQYF
.	TRBV13	.	TRBJ2-2	TGTGCCAGCAGCTTCGGGGCTCGGACCGGGGAGCTGTTTTTT	CASSFGARTGELFF
.	TRBV27	TRBD1	TRBJ2-7	TGTGCCAGCAGTTTATCGGCGGGGACAGGGAGAACCTACGAGCAGTACTTC	CASSLSAGTGRTYEQYF
.	TRBV4-3	.	TRBJ2-2	TGCGCCAGCAGCCAAGATTTCCCCACCGGGACTCTGAACACCGGGGAGCTGTTTTTT	CASSQDFPTGTLNTGELFF
.	TRBV10-2	TRBD1	TRBJ2-7	TGCGCCAGCAGTGGGGGGACAGGGTATTACTACGAGCAGTACTTC	CASSGGTGYYYEQYF
.	TRBV19	.	TRBJ1-1	TGTGCCAGTCGTTCCAATAGAAACACTGAAGCTTTCTTT	CASRSNRNTEAFF
.	TRBV19	TRBD2	TRBJ2-1	TGTGCCAGTAGCCCGACTAGCGGGATTTATAATGAGCAGTTCTTC	CASSPTSGIYNEQFF
.	TRBV7-9	.	TRBJ2-7	TGTGCCAGCCGCTCAGGAGGGGCTCCGTACGAGCAGTACTTC	CASRSGGAPYEQYF
.	TRBV5-6	.	TRBJ1-2	TGTGCCAGCAGCTTTCTCCAGCAAACTAACTATGGCTACACCTTC	CASSFLQQTNYGYTF
.	TRBV7-9	TRBD1	TRBJ2-2	TGTGCCAGCAGCATACCCGATGGACAGGGGGACGGGACCGGGGAGCTGTTTTTT	CASSIPDGQGDGTGELFF
.	TRBV29-1	TRBD1	TRBJ2-2	TGCAGCGTCTTTGGACAGGGGGCTCAGGACACCGGGGAGCTGTTTTTT	CSVFGQGAQDTGELFF
.	TRBV5-4	.	TRBJ1-2	TGTGCCAGCGCCTTGGACATCCTATATGGCTACACCTTC	CASALDILYGYTF
.	TRBV27	TRBD2	TRBJ2-5	TGTGCCAGCAGTTTGGCTAGCGGGAGTGGGGTCCAAGAGACCCAGTACTTC	CASSLASGSGVQETQYF
.	TRBV10-2	.	TRBJ2-7	TGCGCCAGCAGTGTTCAGGGGACAACTTTCTACGAGCAGTACTTC	CASSVQGTTFYEQYF
.	TRBV5-1	TRBD2	TRBJ2-7	TGCGCCAGCAGCGGGGGACTAGCGGGAGGCTACGAGCAGTACTTC	CASSGGLAGGYEQYF